This TCR beta chain is from a study of blood T cells in healthy people across ages. The CDR3 consists of 15 residues. V lost 0 bases and J 3 bases, leaving 9 bases between the germline ends. CDR1 is SEHNR, CDR2 FQNEAQ, per germline (reference sequence). The second PCR ran about 6 to 12 cycles with a sample-barcoded 5' primer and J-beta primers. Template switching added a 12-random-nucleotide identifier to every cDNA molecule. TCRdb re-derived calls from the 5' RACE reads in MiXCR, one entry per CDR3 protein. This table has 700,000 to 850,000 distinct CDR3 sequences, around 34% appearing once. The source is a man between 18 and 29 years old in good health. The sequenced sample consisted of blood. The chain employs TRBV7-9 and TRBJ2-4; D perhaps matches TRBD2 (5 bases). CDR3 sequence: CASSLARVDKNIQYF. CDR3 nucleotides: TGTGCCAGCAGCTTAGCGAGGGTGGACAAAAACATTCAGTACTTC.